The clone carrying this T cell receptor (beta chain) has only one observation. V lost 0 bases and J lost 7, with 9 bases in between. The length of the CDR3 is 14 residues. The V gene's germline CDR1 is SGHTA and CDR2 FQGNSA. These data originate in a study of shared clonotypes between healthy human individuals. TCRdb's copy holds only in-frame clones and misses some; the assay was immunoSEQ multiplex PCR. This sample has 2,500,000 or so clones; about nine tenths occur once, and the top ten carry approximately 0.41%. This TCR was sampled from a man between 18 and 29 years old in good health. Some clones in this sample may be carry-over from other donors' samples. This chain joins TRBV7-2 and TRBJ1-4; no reliable D call. Sequencing was done on a sample of naive CD4+ T cells from PBMCs. Stated subset: CD45RA+ positively selected. The CDR3 DNA sequence: TGTGCCAGCAGCTTAGCAGGGAGAGGTGAAAAACTGTTTTTT. Protein sequence: CASSLAGRGEKLFF.